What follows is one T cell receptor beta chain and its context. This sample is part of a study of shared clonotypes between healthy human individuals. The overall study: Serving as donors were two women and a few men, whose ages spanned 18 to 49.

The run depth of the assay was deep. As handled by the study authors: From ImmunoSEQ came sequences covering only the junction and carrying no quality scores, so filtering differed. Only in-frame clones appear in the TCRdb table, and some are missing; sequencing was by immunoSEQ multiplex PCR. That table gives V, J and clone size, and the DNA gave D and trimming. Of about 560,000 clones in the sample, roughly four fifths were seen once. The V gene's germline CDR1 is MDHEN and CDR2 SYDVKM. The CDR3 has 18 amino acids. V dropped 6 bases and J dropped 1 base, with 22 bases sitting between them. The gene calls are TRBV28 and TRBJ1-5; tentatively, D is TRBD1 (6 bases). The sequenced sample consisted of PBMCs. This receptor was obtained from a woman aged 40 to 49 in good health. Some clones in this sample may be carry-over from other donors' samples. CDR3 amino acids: CASRALWGAPGSNQPQHF. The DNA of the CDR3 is TGTGCCAGCAGAGCCCTGTGGGGGGCCCCTGGCAGCAATCAGCCCCAGCATTTT.